The 20 T cell receptor beta chains below come from one sample, sequenced in a study of cytomegalovirus exposure and HLA in healthy donors. Amplification used 60 Vbeta primers and 13 Jbeta primers. Profiled with immunoSEQ multiplex PCR; TCRdb holds only in-frame clones, not every one. Of around 110,000 clones in the sample, nearly 75% were seen once. The sequenced sample was PBMCs. The receptors stem from a young man in good health and CMV-seropositive.

This chain connects TRBV6-6 to TRBJ2-2, with unresolved D. Germline-derived CDR1 and CDR2 are MNHNY and SVGAGI (reference sequence). The V gene lost 0 bases and the J gene lost 2 bases, with 7 bases spanning the gap. The CDR3 contains 15 residues. The CDR3 DNA reads TGTGCCAGCAGTTACTCAGAGCGAAACACCGGGGAGCTGTTTTTT. This sequence encodes CASSYSERNTGELFF.

This clone was observed a handful of times. The gene calls are TRBV4-3 and TRBJ1-2, with 11 bases aligning to TRBD1. The CDR3 has 16 residues. V lost 0 bases, J lost 7 bases, and 7 bases stayed unmatched. Germline V lookup: CDR1 LGHNA, CDR2 YSLEER. Here the CDR3 DNA reads TGCGCCAGCAGCCAAGATAGGACAGGGGGCCGTGGTGGCTACACCTTC. This translates into CASSQDRTGGRGGYTF.

The chain couples TRBV21-1 to TRBJ1-1; the tabulated D call, TRBD1, remains unverified against the DNA. TRBV21-1 is given as a pseudogene. This CDR3 comprises 13 residues. CDR3 residues: CASSTGGNTEAFF. As DNA, the CDR3 is TGTGCCAGCAGCACAGGGGGCAACACTGAAGCTTTCTTT.

This clone was counted only a few times. The chain uses TRBV7-9 and TRBJ2-7, with 12 bases fitting TRBD2. The CDR3 length is 18 residues. Germline V lookup: CDR1 SEHNR, CDR2 FQNEAQ (reference sequence). With V trimmed by 5 bases and J by 2 bases, 13 bases remained unmatched. CDR3 nucleotide sequence: TGTGCCAGCAGCCCCCCGGGACTAGCGGGCGAAAAAACCTACGAGCAGTACTTC. Its protein is CASSPPGLAGEKTYEQYF.

CDR3 sequence reads: CASSLLAANTGELFF. CDR3 coding DNA: TGTGCCAGCAGCTTACTGGCGGCGAACACCGGGGAGCTGTTTTTT. The chain has TRBV7-9 and TRBJ2-2; no clear D gene. V shed 2 bases and J shed 0 bases, with 7 bases lying between them. CDR1 is SEHNR and CDR2 is FQNEAQ in the germline V gene (reference sequence). This CDR3 contains 15 residues.

To note about this clone: Other DNA sequences in the same sample also yield this CDR3. In DNA form, the CDR3 reads TGTGCCAGCAGCCGGACAGATAGCAATCAGCCCCAGCATTTT. This codes for CASSRTDSNQPQHF. The rearrangement links TRBV2 to TRBJ1-5, with a possible D match to TRBD1 (6 bases). The CDR3 spans 14 residues. Trimming took 6 bases from V and 0 from J, leaving 9 bases between them. The germline V gene encodes CDR1 SNHLY and CDR2 FYNNEI.

In nucleotides, the CDR3 is TGTGCCAGCAGCAAAACAGAGATTAATGAAAAACTGTTTTTT. Amino acid sequence: CASSKTEINEKLFF. This sequence joins TRBV2 and TRBJ1-4; D not resolved. Germline CDR1 reads SNHLY; CDR2 reads FYNNEI. This CDR3 contains 14 residues. V was pared by 6 bases and J by 4 bases, with 12 bases between.

The chain is built from TRBV27 and TRBJ2-1; 9 nucleotides align to TRBD2. The CDR3 consists of 17 residues. V was pared by 6 bases and J by 5 bases, with 14 bases of the junction left unmatched. The V gene's germline CDR1 is MNHEY and CDR2 SMNVEV (reference sequence). The chain's CDR3 is CASSRVSGGGADNEQFF. The CDR3 bases are TGTGCCAGCAGCCGCGTTAGCGGGGGTGGGGCCGACAATGAGCAGTTCTTC.

This clone showed up just a few times. At the DNA level, this CDR3 is encoded by other sequences in the same sample as well. This chain links TRBV18 with TRBJ1-1; a weak D match, TRBD1 (5 bases). CDR1 and CDR2 (germline): KGHSH, LQKENI. V was clipped by 1 base and J by 5 bases, with 11 bases between them. The CDR3 length is 14 residues. DNA of the CDR3: TGTGCCAGCTCACCACAGGGTAGGGGAACTGAAGCTTTCTTT. Its translation: CASSPQGRGTEAFF.

The rearrangement uses TRBV10-2 and TRBJ1-5, with D unclear. In germline, CDR1 is WSHSY, CDR2 SAAADI. The CDR3 extends over 15 amino acids. V was trimmed by 3 bases and J by 0 bases, leaving 9 bases between them. The CDR3 is CASSDFRFSNQPQHF. For the CDR3, the DNA is TGCGCCAGCAGTGATTTCCGGTTTAGCAATCAGCCCCAGCATTTT.

J is TRBJ2-1 and V is TRBV18, with D perhaps matching TRBD1 (6 bases). CDR1 is KGHSH, CDR2 LQKENI, per germline. This CDR3 region has 15 residues. V dropped 3 bases and J dropped 5 bases, with 14 bases sitting between them. This CDR3 is CASSPQGNWNNEQFF. CDR3 in DNA: TGTGCCAGCTCACCCCAGGGGAATTGGAACAATGAGCAGTTCTTC.

V usage is TRBV6-5 and J usage is TRBJ2-2; D remains ambiguous. V shed 4 bases and J shed 9 bases, with 9 bases lying between them. This CDR3 is built from 12 residues. The germline V gene encodes CDR1 MNHEY and CDR2 SVGAGI. CDR3 nucleotides: TGTGCCAGCAGTTTACCAGGCCGGGAGCTGTTTTTT. Amino acid sequence: CASSLPGRELFF.

V gene TRBV27 combines with J gene TRBJ2-6; 10 bases line up with TRBD1. V lost 4 bases and J lost 1; bases outside the gene matches: 10. The CDR3 extends over 19 amino acids. Germline CDR1 and CDR2: MNHEY and SMNVEV (reference sequence). CDR3 DNA sequence: TGTGCCAGCAGTTCCACCCGGGACAGGGGAATTTCTGGGGCCAACGTCCTGACTTTC. Protein: CASSSTRDRGISGANVLTF. The full variable domain, with the rest looked up from reference TRBV27 and TRBJ2-6, is EAQVTQNPRYLITVTGKKLTVTCSQNMNHEYMSWYRQDPGLGLRQIYYSMNVEVTDKGDVPEGYKVSRKEKRNFPLILESPSPNQTSLYFCASSSTRDRGISGANVLTFGAGSRLTVL.

The J gene is TRBJ1-2, the V gene TRBV6-6; TRBD1 matches 11 bases. Germline V CDR1 and CDR2: MNHNY, SVGAGI (reference sequence). The length of the CDR3 is 16 residues. V gave up 5 bases and J gave up 3 bases; unmatched junction bases: 8. In DNA form, the CDR3 reads TGTGCCAGCAGTGGCCGGGACAGGGGGATCGACTATGGCTACACCTTC. As protein: CASSGRDRGIDYGYTF.

The chain carries TRBV9 and TRBJ1-1, with 8 bases aligning to TRBD1. The CDR3 is 19 amino acids. Germline lookup yields CDR1 SGDLS and CDR2 YYNGEE. After removal of 3 bases from V and 0 bases from J, the junction contained 16 bases not matched to a gene. CDR3 DNA: TGTGCCAGCAGCGCTTCTTTCCTTACCCAGGACAGGGTGAACACTGAAGCTTTCTTT. Its protein is CASSASFLTQDRVNTEAFF.

This sequence joins TRBV29-1 and TRBJ2-5; 11 positions match TRBD1. CDR3 length: 14 residues. Losses at the gene ends were 4 bases for V and 7 bases for J; bases not matched to a gene: 8. The germline V gene encodes CDR1 SQVTM and CDR2 ANQGSEA. This CDR3 reads CSVARDRGTRTQYF. The CDR3 nucleotides read TGCAGCGTTGCCCGGGACAGGGGGACTAGGACCCAGTACTTC.

This clone showed up just a few times. The chain couples TRBV10-3 to TRBJ1-1; maybe TRBD1 (6 bases). Trimming pared 2 bases from V and 1 base from J, leaving 11 bases between. This CDR3 spans 15 amino acids. CDR1 and CDR2 from the germline V gene are ENHRY and SYGVKD. In DNA, the CDR3 is TGTGCCATCAGTGAGAGACAGGCCGGGAACACTGAAGCTTTCTTT. This gives the protein CAISERQAGNTEAFF.

This clone appeared a few times. The chain employs TRBV27 and TRBJ1-6; no clear D. The germline V and J ends were trimmed by 7 bases and 7 bases, with 11 bases remaining between them. The germline CDR1 and CDR2 sequences are MNHEY and SMNVEV (reference sequence). The CDR3 is made up of 13 amino acids. The CDR3 bases are TGTGCCAGCACCCACGGAGAAAATTCACCCCTCCACTTT. Protein sequence: CASTHGENSPLHF.

The V call is TRBV6-5, the J call TRBJ2-2; 9 bases line up with TRBD1. V dropped 0 bases and J dropped 6; count of bases not matched to a gene: 2. Germline CDR1 and CDR2: MNHEY and SVGAGI. The CDR3 totals 15 residues. The CDR3 nucleotides read TGTGCCAGCAGTTACTCGACAGGGGGTTCCGGGGAGCTGTTTTTT. Amino acid sequence: CASSYSTGGSGELFF.

DNA for the CDR3: TGCGCCAGCGGCCCCGGGACAGCCTCGTACGAGCAGTACTTC. Protein sequence: CASGPGTASYEQYF. The genes are TRBV5-1 and TRBJ2-7, with 7 bases lining up with TRBD1. Germline lookup yields CDR1 SGHRS and CDR2 YFSETQ. This CDR3 is built from 14 residues. With 7 bases clipped from V and 4 bases from J, the junction kept 11 bases outside the gene matches.